This paragraph reports one T cell receptor beta chain. Germline V gene sequence: CDR1 SGHRS, CDR2 YFSETQ. The CDR3 is made up of 14 amino acids. V shed 0 bases and J 10 bases; nucleotides not matched to a gene: 5. TCRdb re-analysed the 5' RACE reads in MiXCR, keeping a single row per CDR3 protein. The sample lists 6,700 or so distinct CDR3 sequences, 55% to 70% occurring once. Sequencing was carried out using tumor-infiltrating memory CD4+ T cells sorted from the breast tumor. Subset: memory CD4+ T cells, CD4+CD45RO+CD25-. This chain links TRBV5-1 with TRBJ1-1; 11 bases are a match to TRBD1. This receptor was taken from a female donor with breast cancer. CDR3 region: CASSLDTGTGGAFF. The CDR3 coding sequence is TGCGCCAGCAGCTTGGATACCGGGACAGGGGGAGCTTTCTTT. Looking up the rest from reference TRBV5-1 and TRBJ1-1 gives the full variable domain: KAGVTQTPRYLIKTRGQQVTLSCSPISGHRSVSWYQQTPGQGLQFLFEYFSETQRNKGNFPGRFSGRQFSNSRSEMNVSTLELGDSALYLCASSLDTGTGGAFFGQGTRLTVV.